These 26 T cell receptor beta chains were sequenced from one sample in a study of CD8 T cells in Susac syndrome. RNA, at about 0.5 to 1 ug, was reverse transcribed with random hexamers. TCRdb reprocessed the immunoSEQ multiplex PCR reads with MiXCR, giving one entry per CDR3 protein. The top ten clones hold less than 0.3% of a sample with some 22,000 distinct CDR3 sequences, 85% to 95% of them seen once. Sequenced input: CD8+ T cells from PBMCs. These receptor sequences come from a human donor in good health.

The table lists this clonotype with a count of one. The chain couples TRBV5-1 to TRBJ2-7, with D possibly TRBD1 on 6 matching bases. This CDR3 region has 14 residues. With 0 bases removed from V and 1 base from J, the gap between germline ends came to 8 bases. Germline CDR1 reads SGHRS; CDR2 reads YFSETQ. CDR3 DNA: TGCGCCAGCAGCTTGGCGGACAGTTCCTACGAGCAGTACTTC. This translates into CASSLADSSYEQYF.

The chain uses TRBV10-2 and TRBJ1-2, with TRBD1 as a possible D gene (6 bases). V was pared by 5 bases and J by 5 bases, with 15 bases between. The CDR3 runs to 14 residues. CDR1 WSHSY and CDR2 SAAADI come from the germline V gene. The CDR3 coding sequence is TGCGCCAGCAGTCCGGGGGCCCCTCGGTATGGCTACACCTTC. The encoded protein is CASSPGAPRYGYTF.

The chain carries TRBV19 and TRBJ1-1, with 9 nucleotides matching TRBD1. Germline CDR1 reads LNHDA; CDR2 reads SQIVND (reference sequence). Germline trimming cut 7 bases from V and 2 bases from J; bases unmatched to any gene: 5. The CDR3 is made up of 14 amino acids. CDR3 DNA: TGTGCCAGTATCGGGACAGGGCGTAACACTGAAGCTTTCTTT. This sequence encodes CASIGTGRNTEAFF.

The rearrangement links TRBV3-1 to TRBJ2-3; 10 positions agree with TRBD2. The V gene end was trimmed by 4 bases and the J gene end by 2 bases; junction bases not matched to a gene: 3. The germline V gene encodes CDR1 LGHDT and CDR2 YNNKEL (reference sequence). The CDR3 loop spans 15 amino acids. CDR3 region: CASSPGLADTDTQYF. DNA for the CDR3: TGTGCCAGCAGCCCCGGACTAGCGGACACAGATACGCAGTATTTT.

The J gene is TRBJ2-7, the V gene TRBV6-2 or TRBV6-3, with 11 bases lining up with TRBD1. The CDR3 is 15 amino acids. Germline lookup yields CDR1 MNHEY and CDR2 SVGEGT. The V gene end was trimmed by 4 bases and the J gene end by 1 base; junction bases not matched to a gene: 3. The CDR3 coding sequence is TGTGCCAGCAGTTGGACAGGGGGCAGGTCCTACGAGCAGTACTTC. Encoded protein: CASSWTGGRSYEQYF.

This chain uses TRBV12-5 with TRBJ2-1; TRBD2 aligns across 10 bases. The germline V gene has CDR1 LGHNT and CDR2 FRNRAP. The V segment lost 6 bases and the J segment 8 bases; nucleotides outside the gene matches: 10. CDR3 length: 15 amino acids. The chain's CDR3 is CASGSGLADFDEQFF. For the CDR3, the DNA is TGTGCTAGTGGGTCCGGACTAGCGGATTTTGATGAGCAGTTCTTC.

This sequence joins TRBV10-2 and TRBJ2-5; a possible D gene is TRBD2 (5 bases). Germline-derived CDR1 and CDR2 are WSHSY and SAAADI. This CDR3 comprises 13 residues. Deletions cut 1 base from V and 7 bases from J, with 10 bases between. CDR3 nucleotides: TGCGCCAGCAGTGAGTGGCTCGAGGGGACCCAGTACTTC. Amino acid sequence: CASSEWLEGTQYF.

This chain connects TRBV6-6 to TRBJ2-2; 7 bases align to TRBD1. The CDR3 consists of 14 residues. Germline V lookup: CDR1 MNHNY, CDR2 SVGAGI (reference sequence). V shed 4 bases and J 5 bases; nucleotides not matched to a gene: 4. As DNA, the CDR3 is TGTGCCAGCAGTTTCCGACAGGGAACCGGGGAGCTGTTTTTT. Translated, it gives CASSFRQGTGELFF.

The V gene is TRBV14, the J gene TRBJ2-4; no clear D gene. CDR1 and CDR2 (germline): SGHDN, FVKESK. V lost 4 bases and J 7 bases, leaving 8 bases between the germline ends. The CDR3 covers 12 residues. CDR3 coding DNA: TGTGCCAGCAGCCTTTTGGGGAACATTCAGTACTTC. Translation gives CASSLLGNIQYF.

The chain combines TRBV9 with TRBJ1-1, with D tentatively TRBD1 (6 bases). The CDR3 loop spans 17 amino acids. Germline assignment: CDR1 SGDLS and CDR2 YYNGEE. Trimming removed 0 bases from V and 7 bases from J, with 22 bases in between. The CDR3 bases are TGTGCCAGCAGCGTAGACGATGCGTTCGGGACAATAAATGAAGCTTTCTTT. Translation: CASSVDDAFGTINEAFF. Full variable domain (remainder filled in from reference TRBV9 and TRBJ1-1): DSGVTQTPKHLITATGQRVTLRCSPRSGDLSVYWYQQSLDQGLQFLIQYYNGEERAKGNILERFSAQQFPDLHSELNLSSLELGDSALYFCASSVDDAFGTINEAFFGQGTRLTVV.

The chain combines TRBV5-6 with TRBJ1-1; D gene unclear. Germline values: CDR1 SGHDT, CDR2 YYEEEE. With 1 base removed from V and 5 bases from J, the gap between germline ends came to 15 bases. This CDR3 region has 15 residues. CDR3 amino acids: CASSLRFAGNTEAFF. The CDR3 bases are TGTGCCAGCAGCTTGAGGTTTGCCGGGAATACTGAAGCTTTCTTT.

V usage is TRBV29-1 and J usage is TRBJ2-1; no definite D call. CDR1 and CDR2 (germline): SQVTM, ANQGSEA. CDR3 length: 13 amino acids. V lost 6 bases, J lost 5 bases, and 14 bases lay in between. This chain's CDR3 is CSVKGNLDNEQFF. CDR3 bases: TGCAGCGTAAAGGGAAATTTAGACAATGAGCAGTTCTTC.

The chain employs TRBV6-2 or TRBV6-3 and TRBJ2-2, with TRBD2 as a possible D gene (6 bases). This CDR3 spans 18 amino acids. Between the trimmed V and J ends, which lost 5 bases and 1 base, there was a span of 20 bases. Germline lookup yields CDR1 MNHEY and CDR2 SVGEGT. This CDR3 is CASSLWDSPRLNTGELFF. Written as DNA, the CDR3 is TGTGCCAGCAGTCTATGGGACTCCCCGCGCTTGAACACCGGGGAGCTGTTTTTT.

This rearrangement joins TRBV7-9 to TRBJ2-7; TRBD1 matches 8 bases. Trimming removed 5 bases from V and 3 bases from J; junction bases left unmatched: 12. The germline V gene has CDR1 SEHNR and CDR2 FQNEAQ (reference sequence). CDR3 length: 16 residues. CDR3 region: CASSHMDREVRYEQYF. Written as DNA, the CDR3 is TGTGCCAGCAGCCATATGGACAGGGAGGTTCGCTACGAGCAGTACTTC.

The genes are TRBV3-1 and TRBJ2-7, with 7 bases lining up with TRBD1. The CDR3 covers 17 residues. Germline V gene data show CDR1 as LGHDT and CDR2 as YNNKEL (reference sequence). V dropped 4 bases and J dropped 3; count of bases not matched to a gene: 15. CDR3 amino acids: CASSPQGQSLLGYEQYF. The CDR3 coding sequence is TGTGCCAGCAGCCCTCAGGGACAGTCCCTTTTGGGCTACGAGCAGTACTTC.

The V and J genes are TRBV6-2 or TRBV6-3 and TRBJ2-7, with unresolved D. The CDR3 has 14 amino acids. The germline CDR1 and CDR2 sequences are MNHEY and SVGEGT. V was clipped by 2 bases and J by 5 bases, with 13 bases between them. As DNA, the CDR3 is TGTGCCAGCAGTTACAATGGCCTGGAAGACGAGCAGTACTTC. This codes for CASSYNGLEDEQYF.

This clonotype was seen only once. This chain uses TRBV7-9 with TRBJ2-7; TRBD1 is a possible D gene (6 bases). CDR3 length: 18 residues. Germline CDR1 is SEHNR and CDR2 is FQNEAQ (reference sequence). The V end lost 2 bases, the J end lost 2 bases, and 22 bases lay between the germline ends. DNA of the CDR3: TGTGCCAGCAGCTTAACCGGCCCCCGACAGGTTGTTCCCTACGAGCAGTACTTC. Encoded protein: CASSLTGPRQVVPYEQYF. The full variable domain, in which reference TRBV7-9 and TRBJ2-7 provide the parts outside the CDR3, is DTGVSQNPRHKITKRGQNVTFRCDPISEHNRLYWYRQTLGQGPEFLTYFQNEAQLEKSRLLSDRFSAERPKGSFSTLEIQRTEQGDSAMYLCASSLTGPRQVVPYEQYFGPGTRLTVT.

V usage is TRBV4-3 and J usage is TRBJ2-2, with D unresolved. Trimming left V 4 bases short and J 0 bases short, with 9 bases between. The germline V gene has CDR1 LGHNA and CDR2 YSLEER. CDR3 length: 15 amino acids. CDR3 residues: CASSRGNSNTGELFF. The CDR3, as DNA: TGCGCCAGCAGCCGAGGCAACTCGAACACCGGGGAGCTGTTTTTT.

The chain uses TRBV13 and TRBJ2-3, with 9 bases matching TRBD2. Germline V gene data show CDR1 as PRHDT and CDR2 as FYEKMQ (reference sequence). With V trimmed by 1 base and J by 5 bases, 7 bases remained unmatched. The CDR3 extends over 16 amino acids. The CDR3 loop is CASSLVAGGPGDTQYF. The DNA of the CDR3 is TGTGCCAGCAGCTTAGTGGCGGGGGGGCCCGGAGATACGCAGTATTTT.

The chain is built from TRBV9 and TRBJ2-1, with D possibly TRBD1 on 6 matching bases. Per the germline V gene, CDR1 is SGDLS and CDR2 is YYNGEE. This CDR3 has 16 residues. The germline V and J ends were trimmed by 0 bases and 8 bases, with 18 bases remaining between them. The CDR3 is CASSVAGRGFRDEQFF. The DNA of the CDR3 is TGTGCCAGCAGCGTAGCGGGTAGGGGGTTCCGGGATGAGCAGTTCTTC.

This clonotype showed up just a few times. The CDR3 region has the DNA TGCAGCGTTGAAGACTCGAAAACAGGGTATGAGCAGTTCTTC. It yields the protein CSVEDSKTGYEQFF. The V and J genes are TRBV29-1 and TRBJ2-1, with D possibly being TRBD1 (6 bases). Germline V CDR1 and CDR2: SQVTM, ANQGSEA. The CDR3 has 14 amino acids. V shed 0 bases and J shed 8 bases, with 14 bases lying between them.

V and J are TRBV12-3 or TRBV12-4 and TRBJ2-1, with TRBD1 as a possible D gene (6 bases). This CDR3 region has 16 residues. The V gene lost 5 bases and the J gene lost 3 bases, with 17 bases spanning the gap. CDR3 amino acids: CASSPDTGTYYNEQFF. The CDR3 DNA reads as TGTGCCAGCAGTCCCGATACAGGGACGTACTACAATGAGCAGTTCTTC.

This clonotype was seen a single time. The chain has TRBV19 and TRBJ1-5; D perhaps matches TRBD1 (5 bases). Germline V gives CDR1 LNHDA, CDR2 SQIVND (reference sequence). V lost 2 bases and J lost 2, with 13 bases in between. CDR3 length: 16 amino acids. CDR3 sequence (DNA): TGTGCCAGTAGTATAACCGGAAGGGGCGGCAATCAGCCCCAGCATTTT. It codes for CASSITGRGGNQPQHF.

V is TRBV11-2 and J is TRBJ2-3, with 12 nucleotides matching TRBD2. CDR1 is SGHAT and CDR2 is FQNNGV in the germline V gene. This CDR3 is built from 15 residues. V lost 3 bases, J lost 6 bases, and 4 bases stayed unmatched. CDR3 sequence reads: CASSFLAGGADTQYF. In DNA, the CDR3 is TGTGCCAGCAGCTTTCTAGCGGGGGGGGCTGATACGCAGTATTTT.

This chain connects TRBV7-2 to TRBJ2-5; 12 bases line up with TRBD2. The junction had 2 bases not matched to a gene; V was cut back by 1 base and J by 2 bases. The CDR3 sequence is 16 residues long. From germline, CDR1 is SGHTA and CDR2 FQGNSA. CDR3 nucleotide sequence: TGTGCCAGCAGCTTAGTCGGGACTAGCGGGCAAGAGACCCAGTACTTC. Residues: CASSLVGTSGQETQYF.

This rearrangement joins TRBV25-1 to TRBJ1-2; TRBD1 matches at 12 bases. The CDR3 spans 15 residues. J was trimmed by 8 bases and V by 5 bases; bases with no gene match: 9. Looked up from germline, CDR1 is MGHDK and CDR2 is SYGVNS. In DNA, the CDR3 is TGTGCCAGCAGTCCGCGGGACAGGGGGCTGGAGGGCTACACCTTC. It translates to CASSPRDRGLEGYTF.